Each of the 11 T cell receptor beta chains below was sequenced from the same sample in a study of T cell repertoires in cytomegalovirus infection. No antigen is known for these receptors. TCRdb reprocessed the reads with MiXCR, giving one entry per CDR3 protein. In the table there are approximately 990,000 distinct CDR3 sequences, 30% to 40% of which are singletons. Source: cultured CD8+ T cells from PBMCs, taken from culture after CMV antigen stimulation. Source of these receptors: a human donor in good health (CMV status not recorded). Some clones in this sample may be carry-over from other donors' samples.

This clonotype was seen more than once but under ten times. The gene calls are TRBV12-3 or TRBV12-4 and TRBJ2-1, with TRBD2 matching 11 bases. The length of the CDR3 is 16 residues. J lost 4 bases, V lost 6 bases, and 8 bases had no gene match. CDR3 sequence (DNA): TGTGCCAGCAGACACGAAACTAGCGGGGGTTACAATGAGCAGTTCTTC. Its protein product is CASRHETSGGYNEQFF.

V is TRBV6-5 and J is TRBJ2-7, with D perhaps given as TRBD1 or TRBD2 (7 bases each). The V end lost 2 bases, the J end lost 2 bases, and 19 bases lay between the germline ends. Germline CDR1 reads MNHEY; CDR2 reads SVGAGI. The CDR3 length is 17 residues. The CDR3 loop is CASSYVARGGVTYEQYF. CDR3 bases: TGTGCCAGCAGTTACGTTGCCAGGGGGGGCGTAACCTACGAGCAGTACTTC.

The chain uses TRBV6-2 or TRBV6-3 and TRBJ2-1; D is ambiguous. Trimming cost V 4 bases and J 6 bases, with 13 bases left between them. The CDR3 has 14 amino acids. Germline values: CDR1 MNHEY, CDR2 SVGEGT. CDR3 residues: CASSSLSKSNEQFF. The CDR3 region has the DNA TGTGCCAGCAGTTCCCTCTCCAAGAGCAATGAGCAGTTCTTC.

The chain recombines TRBV27 with TRBJ2-3, with a possible D match to TRBD1 (6 bases). The CDR3 totals 15 residues. CDR1 is MNHEY and CDR2 is SMNVEV in the germline V gene (reference sequence). Trimming cost V 8 bases and J 3 bases, with 18 bases left between them. The CDR3, as DNA: TGTGCCAGCGGGAAGGGGGTCATGGCGACAGATACGCAGTATTTT. This translates into CASGKGVMATDTQYF.

This clonotype has a handful of counts. The chain has TRBV4-1 and TRBJ2-3; the match to TRBD2 covers 14 bases. Germline CDR1 and CDR2: MGHRA and YSYEKL. The trim removed 1 base at V and 1 base at J, leaving 7 bases unmatched. The CDR3 is made up of 19 amino acids. CDR3 sequence (DNA): TGCGCCAGCAGCCAAGGGACTAGCGGGGGGTCCTATGGCACAGATACGCAGTATTTT. Translation: CASSQGTSGGSYGTDTQYF.

This clonotype was seen a few times. The J gene is TRBJ2-7, the V gene TRBV20-1; 12 bases line up with TRBD1. The CDR3 length is 15 residues. CDR1 and CDR2 (germline): DFQATT, SNEGSKA (reference sequence). J was trimmed by 5 bases and V by 4 bases; bases with no gene match: 9. CDR3 nucleotides: TGCAGTGCTACTAATACCGGGACAGGGGGCAACGAGCAGTACTTC. Translating it yields CSATNTGTGGNEQYF.

V and J are TRBV20-1 and TRBJ1-6; TRBD1 is a possible D gene (5 bases). The V end was cut by 0 bases, the J end by 7 bases, with 22 bases between. Germline V lookup: CDR1 DFQATT, CDR2 SNEGSKA (reference sequence). The CDR3 is made up of 18 amino acids. The CDR3 is CSARDWGRAARENSPLHF. In DNA, the CDR3 is TGCAGTGCTAGAGATTGGGGACGGGCGGCCCGAGAGAATTCACCCCTCCACTTT.

On this clonotype: A single base separates this from a much larger clone, so it may be a read error. The rearrangement joins TRBV7-8 to TRBJ1-6, with 12 bases aligning to TRBD1. With V trimmed by 1 base and J by 9 bases, 7 bases remained unmatched. The CDR3 consists of 17 residues. Germline-derived CDR1 and CDR2 are SGHVS and FQNEAQ. The CDR3 reads CASSLGEGQGAISPLHF. The DNA for the CDR3 is TGTGCCAGCAGCTTAGGGGAGGGACAGGGGGCGATTTCACCCCTCCACTTT.

This clonotype came up a few times. The V and J genes are TRBV6-4 and TRBJ2-1; the D gene is possibly TRBD1 (6 bases). Trimming removed 2 bases at V and 6 bases at J, with 11 bases between. Per the germline V gene, CDR1 is MRHNA and CDR2 is SNTAGT. This CDR3 is built from 14 residues. Here the CDR3 reads CASSDQTGGNEQFF. CDR3 in DNA: TGTGCCAGCAGTGACCAGACAGGAGGCAATGAGCAGTTCTTC.

The chain couples TRBV7-8 to TRBJ2-6, with D hard to call. The CDR3 is made up of 17 amino acids. Germline values: CDR1 SGHVS, CDR2 FQNEAQ. V was pared by 0 bases and J by 0 bases, with 9 bases between. The DNA of the CDR3 is TGTGCCAGCAGCTTAGCAGAACAGAGCTCTGGGGCCAACGTCCTGACTTTC. Amino acid sequence: CASSLAEQSSGANVLTF.

Here the CDR3 DNA reads TGCGCCAGCAGCCAGCCAGTGGGGGGGCTAAGAGAGACCCAGTACTTC. Protein product: CASSQPVGGLRETQYF. This sequence joins TRBV4-1 and TRBJ2-5, with D perhaps TRBD2 (7 bases). This CDR3 comprises 16 residues. Germline V gives CDR1 MGHRA, CDR2 YSYEKL. V lost 3 bases and J lost 4, with 18 bases in between.